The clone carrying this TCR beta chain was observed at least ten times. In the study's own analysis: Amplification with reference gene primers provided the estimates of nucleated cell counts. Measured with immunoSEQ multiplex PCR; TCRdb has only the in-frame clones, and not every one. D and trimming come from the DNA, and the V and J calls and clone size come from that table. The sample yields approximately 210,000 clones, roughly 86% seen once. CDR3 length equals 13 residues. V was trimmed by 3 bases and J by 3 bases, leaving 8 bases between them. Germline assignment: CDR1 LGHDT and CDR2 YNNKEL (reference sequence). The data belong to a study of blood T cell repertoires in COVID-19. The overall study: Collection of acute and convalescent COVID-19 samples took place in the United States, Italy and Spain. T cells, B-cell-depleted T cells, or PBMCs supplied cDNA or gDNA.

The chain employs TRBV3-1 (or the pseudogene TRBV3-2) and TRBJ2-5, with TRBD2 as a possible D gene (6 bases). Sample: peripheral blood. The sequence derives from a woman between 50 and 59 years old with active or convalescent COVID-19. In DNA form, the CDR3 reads TGTGCCAGCAGCCAGCGCGGGGAAGAGACCCAGTACTTC. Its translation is CASSQRGEETQYF.